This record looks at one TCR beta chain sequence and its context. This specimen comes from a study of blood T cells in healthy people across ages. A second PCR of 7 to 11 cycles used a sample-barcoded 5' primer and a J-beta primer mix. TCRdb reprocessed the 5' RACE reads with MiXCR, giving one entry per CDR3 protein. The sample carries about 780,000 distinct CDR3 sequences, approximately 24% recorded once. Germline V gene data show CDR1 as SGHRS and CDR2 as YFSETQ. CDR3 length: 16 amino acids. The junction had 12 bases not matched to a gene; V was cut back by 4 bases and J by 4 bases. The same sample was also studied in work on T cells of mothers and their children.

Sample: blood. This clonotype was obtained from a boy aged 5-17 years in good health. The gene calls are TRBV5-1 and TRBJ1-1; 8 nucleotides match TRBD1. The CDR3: CASSNPDRVISTEAFF. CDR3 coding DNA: TGCGCCAGCAGCAATCCGGACAGGGTTATATCCACTGAAGCTTTCTTT. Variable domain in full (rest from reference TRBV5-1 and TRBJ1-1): KAGVTQTPRYLIKTRGQQVTLSCSPISGHRSVSWYQQTPGQGLQFLFEYFSETQRNKGNFPGRFSGRQFSNSRSEMNVSTLELGDSALYLCASSNPDRVISTEAFFGQGTRLTVV.